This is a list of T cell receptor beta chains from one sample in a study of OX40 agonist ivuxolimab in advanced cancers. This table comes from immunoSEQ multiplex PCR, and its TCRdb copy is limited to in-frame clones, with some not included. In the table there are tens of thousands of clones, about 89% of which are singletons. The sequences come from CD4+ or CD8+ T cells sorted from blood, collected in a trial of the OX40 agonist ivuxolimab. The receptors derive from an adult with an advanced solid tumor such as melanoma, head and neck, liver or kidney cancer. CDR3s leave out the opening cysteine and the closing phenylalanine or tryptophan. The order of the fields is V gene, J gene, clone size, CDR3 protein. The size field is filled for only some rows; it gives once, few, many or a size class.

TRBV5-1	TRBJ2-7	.	ASSLPLTGDTHYEQY
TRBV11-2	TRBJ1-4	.	ASSFGNEKLF
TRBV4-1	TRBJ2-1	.	ASSQEAASGSKNEQF
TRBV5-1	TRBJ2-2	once	ASSRAGPSNTGELF
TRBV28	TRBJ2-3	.	ASSFLQGRADTQY
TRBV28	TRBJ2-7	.	ASSLRSGLAGGGLHEQY
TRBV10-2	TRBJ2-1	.	ASSEGGLDGDEQF
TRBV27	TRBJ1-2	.	ASSFTGDGYT
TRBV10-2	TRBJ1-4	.	ASSRGQPLGDANEKLF
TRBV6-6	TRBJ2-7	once	ASSYPPLTPEQY
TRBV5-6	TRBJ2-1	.	ASSLGTSAEQF
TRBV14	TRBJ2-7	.	ASSQETGWDEQY
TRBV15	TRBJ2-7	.	ATSNPGLADYEQY
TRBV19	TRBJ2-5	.	ASSMRENQETQY
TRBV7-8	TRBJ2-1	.	ASSSVAGGDEQF
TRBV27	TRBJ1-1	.	ASSLAGNTEAF
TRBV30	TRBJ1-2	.	AWNGGQGVRDGYT
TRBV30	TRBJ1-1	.	AWSSSNTEAF
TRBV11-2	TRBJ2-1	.	ASSKTGTEYNEQF
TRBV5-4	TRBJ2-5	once	ASRSGSGIRETQY
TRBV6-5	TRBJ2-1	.	ASSALDLDEQF
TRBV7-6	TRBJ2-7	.	ASSPGYEQY
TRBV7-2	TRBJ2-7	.	ASSPPTGSYEQY
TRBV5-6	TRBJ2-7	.	ASSFQDYEQY
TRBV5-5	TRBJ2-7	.	ASSLEQLTYEQY
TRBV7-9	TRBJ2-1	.	ASSLELAGDMNNEQF
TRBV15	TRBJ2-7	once	ATSRDRGARYEQY
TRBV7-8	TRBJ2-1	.	ASSLAEAGPYNEQF
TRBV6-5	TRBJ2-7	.	ASSYDRYEQY
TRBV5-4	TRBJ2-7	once	ASSGGKDYEQY
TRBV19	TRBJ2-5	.	ASSHRQRYQETQY
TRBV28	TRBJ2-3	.	ASSSYLGGDTQY
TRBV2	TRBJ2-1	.	AWRTERSYNEQF
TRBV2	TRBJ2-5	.	ASTRGRPISEETQY
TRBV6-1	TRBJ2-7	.	ASSEVDGTGISYEQY
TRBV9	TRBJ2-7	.	ASSVGGKGEQY
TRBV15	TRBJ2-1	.	ATSRSQQGGLNEQF
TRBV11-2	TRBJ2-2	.	GTGDDTGELF
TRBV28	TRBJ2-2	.	ASSFIGSNTGELF
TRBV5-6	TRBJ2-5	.	ASSWEGRVQETQY
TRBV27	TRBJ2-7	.	ASSSTLGLLYEQY
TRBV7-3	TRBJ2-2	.	ASSFGGELF
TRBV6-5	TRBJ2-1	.	ASSYSDSAEQF
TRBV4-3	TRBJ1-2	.	ASSQEPQGLLSSGYT
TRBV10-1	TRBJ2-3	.	ASRRNERLAGSESTDTQY
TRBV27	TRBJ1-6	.	ASSFAQGRLPLH
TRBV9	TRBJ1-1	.	ASSGRGGTEAF
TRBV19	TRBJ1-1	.	ASSIAHVTNTEAF
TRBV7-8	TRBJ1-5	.	ASSLALYGGNQPQH
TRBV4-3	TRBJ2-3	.	ASSQGRTRSQFTDTQY
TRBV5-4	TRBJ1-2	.	ASSLDSLGGYT
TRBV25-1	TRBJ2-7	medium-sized	ASLNRTGSHEQY
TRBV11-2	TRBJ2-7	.	ASSLDPGLTYEQY
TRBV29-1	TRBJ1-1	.	SVLTGNTEAF
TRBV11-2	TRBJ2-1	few	ASSLQGGSYNEQF
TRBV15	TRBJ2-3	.	ATSRRGDTDTQY
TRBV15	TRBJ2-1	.	ATSREARYNEQF
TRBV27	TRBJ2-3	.	ASSSWASGRDTQY
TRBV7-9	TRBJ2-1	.	ASSSHRDSYNEQF